Listed below are T cell receptor beta chains from one sample, sequenced in a study of T cell repertoires in cytomegalovirus infection. TCRdb reanalysed the reads using MiXCR and keeps one entry per CDR3 protein. This table holds roughly 600,000 distinct CDR3 sequences, more than 20% found once. The sequenced sample consisted of CD8+ T cells from PBMCs. The receptors come from a human donor in good health (CMV status not recorded). Some clones in this sample may be carry-over from other donors' samples. The CDR3 runs from the conserved cysteine through the conserved F or W. Each record gives: V gene, CDR3 protein.

>TRBV29-1
CSGTRGLDNEQFF
>TRBV5-8
CASSLSTGDYGYTF
>TRBV14
CASSLRWGQGTEAFF
>TRBV27
CASSHLAGYAFQETQYF
>TRBV29-1
CSVEKDGSSEQFF
>TRBV29-1
CSVVGVSGELFF
>TRBV29-1
CSVDSDREVNTEAFF
>TRBV20-1
CSAIGIGYVYTF
>TRBV7-9
CASSSGASSYEQYF
>TRBV7-9
CASSLGTGRNETQYF
>TRBV20-1
CSAKGYGHEQFF
>TRBV7-9
CASSPPTGANYEQYF
>TRBV6-2/TRBV6-3
CASSATGVWSNQPQHF
>TRBV7-2
CASSTGWTYGVTDTQYF
>TRBV28
CASSFATRRLSYNEQFF
>TRBV6-6
CASSQGQSFNEKLFF
>TRBV7-6
CASSLANRPPNYGYTF
>TRBV6-2/TRBV6-3
CASRTTSGGPDTQYF
>TRBV7-2
CASSVTYNEQFF
>TRBV12-3/TRBV12-4
CASNSNREISDIQYF
>TRBV20-1
CSARDGTQYF
>TRBV10-3
CAISAFRNLSGANVLTF
>TRBV28
CASSRPFVTTNTEAFF
>TRBV20-1
CSARERKLSGGKGNEQFF
>TRBV27
CASTVWAGGRTEAFF
>TRBV7-9
CASSLGIGDSTAKNIQYF
>TRBV15
CATSRAETQYF
>TRBV28
CAGPGQSKNTEAFF
>TRBV11-1
CASSELTGLALYNEQFF
>TRBV7-9
CASSFAGAQAEAFF
>TRBV14
CASSQDRGQETQYF
>TRBV7-8
CASSWTGASPGYTF
>TRBV19
CASSIDWRGTLTEAFF
>TRBV29-1
CSVERGIFGYTF
>TRBV29-1
CSVDSLGWQYF
>TRBV7-9
CASSLAGGPVRTDTQYF
>TRBV5-1
CASTPYELSTDTQYF
>TRBV12-3/TRBV12-4
CASSLKISGNTVYF